Below, 6 T cell receptor beta chains from the same sample are listed, as sequenced in a study of blood T cells in healthy people across ages. Together with a sample-barcoded 5' primer, a J-beta primer mix was included in a second PCR lasting roughly 6 to 12 cycles. Using its own MiXCR run on the 5' RACE reads, TCRdb lists one record per CDR3 protein. This table holds over a million distinct CDR3 sequences, approximately 25% found once. This sample was shared with a second study, whose subject was T cells of mothers and their children.

Sample: blood. Receptors originate from a girl aged 2 to 10 in good health.

The chain uses TRBV10-2 and TRBJ1-2; D is perhaps TRBD1 (6 bases). The V end lost 5 bases, the J end lost 4 bases, and 11 bases lay between the germline ends. The CDR3 length is 13 residues. From germline, CDR1 is WSHSY and CDR2 SAAADI. The CDR3 reads CASSPGETYGYTF. CDR3 DNA: TGCGCCAGCAGTCCAGGGGAGACCTATGGCTACACCTTC.

The chain couples TRBV20-1 to TRBJ1-5; D remains ambiguous. Trimming removed 3 bases from V and 2 bases from J, with 14 bases in between. Germline V gene data show CDR1 as DFQATT and CDR2 as SNEGSKA (reference sequence). This CDR3 region has 15 residues. The DNA of the CDR3 is TGCAGTGCTAGGGACGAGGCAATGGGCAATCAGCCCCAGCATTTT. This gives the protein CSARDEAMGNQPQHF.

The CDR3, as DNA: TGTGCCAGCAGCCTATCGGACGTGGACGAGCAGTACTTC. It specifies CASSLSDVDEQYF. The chain employs TRBV5-6 and TRBJ2-5; D remains ambiguous. The end of the DNA fits TRBJ2-7 better, so the J call may be wrong. Germline loops: CDR1 SGHDT, CDR2 YYEEEE. CDR3 length equals 13 residues.

With regard to this clonotype: At one of its ends the junction is not consistent with the germline gene, which may arise from a read error. The gene calls are TRBV2 and TRBJ2-7; the D gene is possibly TRBD1 (6 bases). This CDR3 has 14 amino acids. Germline-derived CDR1 and CDR2 are SNHLY and FYNNEI. CDR3 sequence (DNA): TGTGCCAGCAGCGTACAGGGTCCCAGCTACGAGCAGGACTTC. Amino acids: CASSVQGPSYEQDF. Drawing the rest from reference TRBV2 and TRBJ2-7, the complete variable domain is EPEVTQTPSHQVTQMGQEVILRCVPISNHLYFYWYRQILGQKVEFLVSFYNNEISEKSEIFDDQFSVERPDGSNFTLKIRSTKLEDSAMYFCASSVQGPSYEQDFGPGTRLTVT.

V and J are TRBV28 and TRBJ2-3; D could derive from TRBD1 or TRBD2 (5 bases each). CDR1 is MDHEN and CDR2 is SYDVKM in the germline V gene. The CDR3 covers 15 residues. Trimming took off 3 bases at V and 4 bases at J, with 14 bases between the two ends. The CDR3 DNA reads as TGTGCCAGCAGTTTCGCCGAGGGGACCGCAGATACGCAGTATTTT. Protein product: CASSFAEGTADTQYF.

The rearrangement links TRBV29-1 to TRBJ2-1, with a tentative D call TRBD2 (5 bases). The CDR3 extends over 15 amino acids. The germline V gene has CDR1 SQVTM and CDR2 ANQGSEA. The V end was cut by 0 bases, the J end by 8 bases, with 17 bases between. CDR3 nucleotide sequence: TGCAGCGTTGAAGATAAAGCGGCAATGAGCGATGAGCAGTTCTTC. Translation gives CSVEDKAAMSDEQFF.